This T cell receptor beta chain came from a study of T cell responses to AZD1222 COVID-19 vaccine. For the study at large: Timing groups of about 4 and about 12 weeks for second doses were pooled.

Sequenced by immunoSEQ multiplex PCR; TCRdb stores in-frame clones only, minus some. Of approximately 100,000 clones in the sample, about nine tenths were seen once. In regard to this clone: What it binds is not known.

The study, taken as a whole, reports: Compared with day 0, the breadth and depth of the Spike-specific TCR repertoire rose significantly after two doses of AZD1222. Only 5 to 7 AZD1222 recipients were seropositive at baseline. Spike as a whole was targeted by vaccine-associated CD4 TCRs, dominant at 160-218 and 743-854.

The germline gives CDR1 SGHAT, CDR2 FQNNGV. Unmatched junction bases numbered 6, after V lost 5 bases and J lost 6 bases. There are 14 residues in the CDR3. The sequenced sample was peripheral blood, obtained on day 0 of AZD1222 vaccination. The sequence derives from an adult in good health. The rearrangement links TRBV11-2 to TRBJ2-7, with 11 bases aligning to TRBD1. The CDR3 reads CASSLIGTGGEQYF. Here the CDR3 DNA reads TGTGCCAGCAGCCTAATAGGGACAGGGGGCGAGCAGTACTTC. The full variable domain, in which reference TRBV11-2 and TRBJ2-7 provide the parts outside the CDR3, is EAGVAQSPRYKIIEKRQSVAFWCNPISGHATLYWYQQILGQGPKLLIQFQNNGVVDDSQLPKDRFSAERLKGVDSTLKIQPAKLEDSAVYLCASSLIGTGGEQYFGPGTRLTVT.